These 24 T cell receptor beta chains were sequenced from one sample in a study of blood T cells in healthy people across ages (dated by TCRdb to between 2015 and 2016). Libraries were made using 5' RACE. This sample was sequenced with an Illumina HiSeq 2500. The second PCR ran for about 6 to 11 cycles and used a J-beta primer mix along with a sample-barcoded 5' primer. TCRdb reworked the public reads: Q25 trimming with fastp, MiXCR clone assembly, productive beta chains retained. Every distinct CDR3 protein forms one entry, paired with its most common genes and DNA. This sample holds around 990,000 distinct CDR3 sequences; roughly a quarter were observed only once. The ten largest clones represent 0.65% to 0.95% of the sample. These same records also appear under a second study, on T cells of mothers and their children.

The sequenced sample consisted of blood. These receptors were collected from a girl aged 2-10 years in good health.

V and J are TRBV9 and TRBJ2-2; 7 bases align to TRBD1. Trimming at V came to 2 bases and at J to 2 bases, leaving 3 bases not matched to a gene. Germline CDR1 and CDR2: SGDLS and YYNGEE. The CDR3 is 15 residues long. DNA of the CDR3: TGTGCCAGCAGCGTTGGACAGGTTAACACCGGGGAGCTGTTTTTT. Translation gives CASSVGQVNTGELFF.

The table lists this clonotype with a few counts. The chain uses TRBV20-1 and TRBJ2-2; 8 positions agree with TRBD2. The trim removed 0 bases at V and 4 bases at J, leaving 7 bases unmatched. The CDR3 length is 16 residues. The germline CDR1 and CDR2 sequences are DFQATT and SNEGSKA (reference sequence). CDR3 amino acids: CSARDKQRGLTGELFF. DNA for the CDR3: TGCAGTGCTAGAGATAAGCAGCGGGGGCTCACCGGGGAGCTGTTTTTT.

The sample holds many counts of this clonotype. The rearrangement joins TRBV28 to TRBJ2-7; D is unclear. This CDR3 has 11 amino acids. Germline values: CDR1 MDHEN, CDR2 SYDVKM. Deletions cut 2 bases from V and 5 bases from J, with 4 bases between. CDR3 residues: CASSLTDEQYF. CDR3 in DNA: TGTGCCAGCAGTTTAACGGACGAGCAGTACTTC.

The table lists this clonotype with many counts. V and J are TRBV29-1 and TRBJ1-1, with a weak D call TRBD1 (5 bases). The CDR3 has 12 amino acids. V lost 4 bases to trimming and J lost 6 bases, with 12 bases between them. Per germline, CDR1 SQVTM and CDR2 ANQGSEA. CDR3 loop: CSVGGTYPEAFF. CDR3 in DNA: TGCAGCGTTGGCGGGACGTACCCTGAAGCTTTCTTT.

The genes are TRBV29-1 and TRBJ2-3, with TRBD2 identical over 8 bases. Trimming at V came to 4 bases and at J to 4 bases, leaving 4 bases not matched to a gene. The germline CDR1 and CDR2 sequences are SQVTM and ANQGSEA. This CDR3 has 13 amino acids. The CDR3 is CSVVAGLADTQYF. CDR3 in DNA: TGCAGCGTTGTAGCGGGACTGGCAGATACGCAGTATTTT.

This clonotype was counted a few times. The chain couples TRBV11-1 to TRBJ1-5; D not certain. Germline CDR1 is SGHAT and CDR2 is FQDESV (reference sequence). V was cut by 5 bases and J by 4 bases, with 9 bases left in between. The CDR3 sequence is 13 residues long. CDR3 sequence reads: CASSHGRNQPQHF. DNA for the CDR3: TGTGCCAGCAGCCACGGCCGAAATCAGCCCCAGCATTTT.

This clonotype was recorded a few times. DNA of the CDR3: TGCAGCTCGCCCTGTGGGGACAGGGGACTAGCGTTCTCCTACGAGCAGTACTTC. Encoded protein: CSSPCGDRGLAFSYEQYF. The J gene is TRBJ2-7, the V gene TRBV29-1; TRBD1 or TRBD2 may be the D gene (10 bases each). This CDR3 is built from 18 residues. Germline V CDR1 and CDR2: SQVTM, ANQGSEA. The ends were cut back, 8 bases at V and 0 bases at J, with 29 bases in the middle.

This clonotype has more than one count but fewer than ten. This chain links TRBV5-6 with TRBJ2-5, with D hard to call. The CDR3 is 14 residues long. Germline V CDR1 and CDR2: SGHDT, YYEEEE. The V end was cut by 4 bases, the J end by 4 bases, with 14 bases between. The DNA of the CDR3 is TGTGCCAGCAGCAGACCCGACTTACGAGAGACCCAGTACTTC. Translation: CASSRPDLRETQYF.

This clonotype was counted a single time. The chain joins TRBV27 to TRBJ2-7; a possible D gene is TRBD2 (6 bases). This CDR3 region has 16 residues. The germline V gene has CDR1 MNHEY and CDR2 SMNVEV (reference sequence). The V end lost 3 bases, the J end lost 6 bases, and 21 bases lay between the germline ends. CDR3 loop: CASSFWPRGDQGEQYF. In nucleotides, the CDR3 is TGTGCCAGCAGTTTTTGGCCCCGCGGGGATCAGGGCGAGCAGTACTTC.

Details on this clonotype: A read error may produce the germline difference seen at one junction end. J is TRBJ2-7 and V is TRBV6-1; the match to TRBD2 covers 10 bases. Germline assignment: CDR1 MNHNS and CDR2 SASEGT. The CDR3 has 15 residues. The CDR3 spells CASSGTSGTSHEQYF. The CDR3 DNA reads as TGTGCCAGCAGTGGAACTAGCGGGACCTCCCACGAGCAGTACTTC.

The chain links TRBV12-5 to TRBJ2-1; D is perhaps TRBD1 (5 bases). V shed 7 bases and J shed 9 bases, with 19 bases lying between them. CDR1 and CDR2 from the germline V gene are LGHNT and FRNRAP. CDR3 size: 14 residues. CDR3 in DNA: TGTGCTAGTGCCACCCTAGGACATCCCTCTGAGCAGTTCTTC. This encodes CASATLGHPSEQFF. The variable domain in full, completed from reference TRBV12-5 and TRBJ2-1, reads DARVTQTPRHKVTEMGQEVTMRCQPILGHNTVFWYRQTMMQGLELLAYFRNRAPLDDSGMPKDRFSAEMPDATLATLKIQPSEPRDSAVYFCASATLGHPSEQFFGPGTRLTVL.

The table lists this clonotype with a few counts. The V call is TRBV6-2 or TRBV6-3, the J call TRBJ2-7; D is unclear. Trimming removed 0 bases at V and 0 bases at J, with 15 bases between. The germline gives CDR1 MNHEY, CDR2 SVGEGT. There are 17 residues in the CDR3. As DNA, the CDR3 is TGTGCCAGCAGTTACTCAATATACGATGACATCTCCTACGAGCAGTACTTC. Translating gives CASSYSIYDDISYEQYF.

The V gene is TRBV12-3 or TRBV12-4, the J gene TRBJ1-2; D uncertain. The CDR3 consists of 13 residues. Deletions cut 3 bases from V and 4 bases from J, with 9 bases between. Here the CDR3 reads CASSFFTGYGYTF. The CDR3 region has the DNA TGTGCCAGCAGTTTTTTTACGGGCTATGGCTACACCTTC.

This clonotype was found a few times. CDR3 nucleotides: TGTGCCAGCAGCTCCGGACTAGCGGGGGGTCGATACCAAGAGACCCAGTACTTC. The encoded protein is CASSSGLAGGRYQETQYF. The rearrangement uses TRBV7-2 and TRBJ2-5; 14 nucleotides agree with TRBD2. Germline loops: CDR1 SGHTA, CDR2 FQGNSA. CDR3 length: 18 residues. With 4 bases clipped from V and 0 bases from J, the junction kept 7 bases outside the gene matches.

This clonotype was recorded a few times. CDR3 coding DNA: TGTGCCAGCAGCTCACTTGGGGCTAGCGGGGGTGATGAGCAGTTCTTC. Its translation: CASSSLGASGGDEQFF. The chain joins TRBV7-9 to TRBJ2-5, with 10 positions matching TRBD2. The DNA end lines up better with TRBJ2-1; the J call may be wrong. The CDR3 extends over 16 amino acids. In germline, CDR1 is SEHNR, CDR2 FQNEAQ (reference sequence).

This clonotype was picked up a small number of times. The CDR3 DNA sequence: TGCAGTGCTAGAGAGGTGAATAGCGGAGACTTCTACGAGCAGTACTTC. Protein sequence: CSAREVNSGDFYEQYF. V usage is TRBV20-1 and J usage is TRBJ2-7; possibly TRBD2 for D (6 bases). Germline CDR1 DFQATT, CDR2 SNEGSKA (reference sequence). This CDR3 spans 16 amino acids. Trimming cost V 0 bases and J 3 bases, with 18 bases left between them.

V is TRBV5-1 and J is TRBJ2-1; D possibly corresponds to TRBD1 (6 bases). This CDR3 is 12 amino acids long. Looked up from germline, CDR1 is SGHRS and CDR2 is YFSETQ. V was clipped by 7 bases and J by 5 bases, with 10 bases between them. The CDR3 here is CASEGQNNEQFF. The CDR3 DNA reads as TGCGCCAGCGAAGGACAGAACAATGAGCAGTTCTTC.

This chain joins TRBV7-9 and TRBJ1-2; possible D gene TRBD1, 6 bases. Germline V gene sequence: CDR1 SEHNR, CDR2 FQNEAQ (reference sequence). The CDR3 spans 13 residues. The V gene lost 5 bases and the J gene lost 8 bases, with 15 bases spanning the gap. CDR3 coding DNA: TGTGCCAGCAGCCCAACAGGGATAGGCGGCTACACCTTC. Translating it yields CASSPTGIGGYTF.

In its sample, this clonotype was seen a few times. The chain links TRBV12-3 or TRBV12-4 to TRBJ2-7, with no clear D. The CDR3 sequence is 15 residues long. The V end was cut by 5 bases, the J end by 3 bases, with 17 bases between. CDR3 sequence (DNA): TGTGCCAGCAGTCCCAGCCTAGAATCCCACTACGAGCAGTACTTC. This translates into CASSPSLESHYEQYF.

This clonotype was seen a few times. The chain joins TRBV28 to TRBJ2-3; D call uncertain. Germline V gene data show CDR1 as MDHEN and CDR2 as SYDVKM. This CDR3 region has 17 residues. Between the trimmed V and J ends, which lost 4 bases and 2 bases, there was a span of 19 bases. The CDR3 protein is CASSSCCFSPFTDTQYF. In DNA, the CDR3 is TGTGCCAGCAGTTCCTGTTGTTTCTCGCCTTTCACAGATACGCAGTATTTT.

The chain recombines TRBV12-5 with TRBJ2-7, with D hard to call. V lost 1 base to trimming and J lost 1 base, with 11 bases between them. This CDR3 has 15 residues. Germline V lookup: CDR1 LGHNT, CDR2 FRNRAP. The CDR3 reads CASGLEPSPSYEQYF. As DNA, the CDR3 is TGTGCTAGTGGTTTGGAACCCTCTCCTTCCTACGAGCAGTACTTC.

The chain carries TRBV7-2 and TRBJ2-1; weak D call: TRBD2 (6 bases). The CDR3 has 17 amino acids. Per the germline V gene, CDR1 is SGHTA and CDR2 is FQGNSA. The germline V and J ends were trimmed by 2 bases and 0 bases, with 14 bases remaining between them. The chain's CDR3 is CASSLSRGVSSYNEQFF. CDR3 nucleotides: TGTGCCAGCAGCTTATCCCGCGGGGTAAGCTCCTACAATGAGCAGTTCTTC.

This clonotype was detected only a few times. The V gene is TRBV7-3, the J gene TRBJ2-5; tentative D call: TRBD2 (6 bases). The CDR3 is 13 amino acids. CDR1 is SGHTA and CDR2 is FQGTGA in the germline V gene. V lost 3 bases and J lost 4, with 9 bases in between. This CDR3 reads CASSFKAGETQYF. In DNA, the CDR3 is TGTGCCAGCAGCTTCAAAGCGGGAGAGACCCAGTACTTC.

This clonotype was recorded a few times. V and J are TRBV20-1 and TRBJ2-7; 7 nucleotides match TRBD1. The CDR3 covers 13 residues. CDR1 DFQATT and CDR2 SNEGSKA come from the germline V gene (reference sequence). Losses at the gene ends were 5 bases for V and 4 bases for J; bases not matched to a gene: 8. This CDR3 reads CSAPGTDLYEQYF. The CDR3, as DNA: TGCAGTGCTCCCGGGACAGACTTATACGAGCAGTACTTC.